This is a list of T cell receptor beta chains from one sample in a study of blood T cell repertoires in COVID-19. Repertoires were generated with immunoSEQ multiplex PCR, while TCRdb's copy carries only in-frame clones and drops some. The table includes under 65,000 clones, around 76% detected once. The specimen sequenced was peripheral blood. The receptors shown here come from a woman aged 55-70 years with acute or convalescent COVID-19. The CDR3 runs from the conserved cysteine through the conserved F or W. The size of a clone is reported for some rows only, either as once, few or many, or as a class for expanded clones.

TRBV18 - CASSPQQTNTEAFF
TRBV10-1 - CASSEHRESGYTF
TRBV4-3 - CASSRGTVSTDTQYF
TRBV5-1 - CASSWLGGKNIQYF
TRBV21-1 - CASSKFPLSGPDYGYTF
TRBV7-3 - CASSRTGLGPDTQYF
TRBV14 once CASSQAAGAYYNEQFF
TRBV29-1 - CSASPPGNGYTF
TRBV9 - CASSVDEGYYGYTF
TRBV27 - CASSSGLSIEQFF